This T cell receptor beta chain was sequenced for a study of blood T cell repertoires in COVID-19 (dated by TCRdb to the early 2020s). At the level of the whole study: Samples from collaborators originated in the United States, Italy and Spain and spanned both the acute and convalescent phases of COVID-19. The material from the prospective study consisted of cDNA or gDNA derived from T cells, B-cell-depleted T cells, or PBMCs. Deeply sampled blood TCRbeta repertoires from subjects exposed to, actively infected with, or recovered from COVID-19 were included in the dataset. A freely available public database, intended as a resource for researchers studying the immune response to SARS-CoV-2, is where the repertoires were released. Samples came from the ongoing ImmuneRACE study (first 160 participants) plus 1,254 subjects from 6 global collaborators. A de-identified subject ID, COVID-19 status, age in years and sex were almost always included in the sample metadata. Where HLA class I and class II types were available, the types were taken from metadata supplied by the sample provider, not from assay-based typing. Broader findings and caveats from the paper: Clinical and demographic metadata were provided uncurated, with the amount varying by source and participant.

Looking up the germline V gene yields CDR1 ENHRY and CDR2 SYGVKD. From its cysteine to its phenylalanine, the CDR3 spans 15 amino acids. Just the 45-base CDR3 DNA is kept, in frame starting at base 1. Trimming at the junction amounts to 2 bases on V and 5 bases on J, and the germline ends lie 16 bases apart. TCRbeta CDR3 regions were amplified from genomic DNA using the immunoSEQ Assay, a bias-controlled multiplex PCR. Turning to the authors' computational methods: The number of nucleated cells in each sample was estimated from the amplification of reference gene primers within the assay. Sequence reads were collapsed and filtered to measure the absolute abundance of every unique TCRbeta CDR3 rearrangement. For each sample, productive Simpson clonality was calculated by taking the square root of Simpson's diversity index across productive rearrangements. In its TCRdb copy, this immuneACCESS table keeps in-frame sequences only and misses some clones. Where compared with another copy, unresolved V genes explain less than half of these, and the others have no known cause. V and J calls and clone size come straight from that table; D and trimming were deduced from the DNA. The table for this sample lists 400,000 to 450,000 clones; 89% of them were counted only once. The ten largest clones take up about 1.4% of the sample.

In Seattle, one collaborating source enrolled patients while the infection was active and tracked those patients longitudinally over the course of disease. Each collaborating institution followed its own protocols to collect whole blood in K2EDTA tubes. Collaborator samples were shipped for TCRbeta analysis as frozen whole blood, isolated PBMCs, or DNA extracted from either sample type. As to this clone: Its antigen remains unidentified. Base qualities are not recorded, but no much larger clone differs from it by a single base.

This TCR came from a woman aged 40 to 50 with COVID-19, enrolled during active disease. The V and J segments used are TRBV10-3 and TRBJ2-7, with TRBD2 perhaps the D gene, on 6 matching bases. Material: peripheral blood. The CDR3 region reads CAISETGPRGNEQYF. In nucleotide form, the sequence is TGTGCCATCAGTGAGACGGGACCCCGGGGGAACGAGCAGTACTTC.